Shown below are 19 T cell receptor beta chains from a single sample sequenced in a study of cytomegalovirus exposure and HLA in healthy donors (dated by TCRdb to between 2016 and 2019). The library was obtained by the immunoSEQ multiplex PCR assay. For the multiplex PCR, a mixture combining 60 forward primers for TCR Vbeta segments and 13 reverse primers for TCR Jbeta segments was used. TCRdb carries this immuneACCESS record with in-frame sequences only. Its versions omit some clonotypes, under half of them owing to an unresolved V gene in the studies checked, with the rest unexplained. For this sample there are about 160,000 clones; 80% to 90% appear just once. Approximately 2% of the sample goes to the ten largest clones. Source material: PBMCs. The source is a woman aged 18 to 35 in good health and CMV-seronegative.

The chain couples TRBV6-1 to TRBJ2-7; 7 nucleotides align to TRBD2. Germline V CDR1 and CDR2: MNHNS, SASEGT. The CDR3 sequence is 12 residues long. With 6 bases clipped from V and 6 bases from J, the junction kept 5 bases outside the gene matches. The CDR3 protein is CASSEAGVEQYF. CDR3 coding DNA: TGTGCCAGCAGCGAGGCGGGGGTCGAGCAGTACTTC.

The CDR3 DNA reads TGTGCCAGCACTTCTTTGGGGGGGTACAATGAGCAGTTCTTC. Its protein product is CASTSLGGYNEQFF. The chain recombines TRBV7-9 with TRBJ2-1; 7 nucleotides agree with TRBD2. This CDR3 has 14 residues. Germline V lookup: CDR1 SEHNR, CDR2 FQNEAQ (reference sequence). V lost 7 bases, J lost 4 bases, and 7 bases stayed unmatched.

Written as DNA, the CDR3 is TGTGCCAGCAGCTTGGGCGGGAGGGAGTTGGAGCAGTTCTTC. Amino acids: CASSLGGRELEQFF. The chain carries TRBV11-2 and TRBJ2-1; 9 bases are a match to TRBD2. CDR1 and CDR2 from the germline V gene are SGHAT and FQNNGV. J gave up 10 bases and V 3 bases, and 7 bases lay outside the gene matches. The CDR3 is 14 residues long.

The gene calls are TRBV2 and TRBJ2-3, with 8 bases fitting TRBD1. Germline assignment: CDR1 SNHLY and CDR2 FYNNEI. Trimming at V came to 6 bases and at J to 4 bases, leaving 9 bases not matched to a gene. The CDR3 sequence is 15 residues long. In nucleotides, the CDR3 is TGTGCCAGCAGGAAGGGACAGGCCATGGCAGATACGCAGTATTTT. Translating it yields CASRKGQAMADTQYF. Complete variable domain (other parts from reference TRBV2 and TRBJ2-3): EPEVTQTPSHQVTQMGQEVILRCVPISNHLYFYWYRQILGQKVEFLVSFYNNEISEKSEIFDDQFSVERPDGSNFTLKIRSTKLEDSAMYFCASRKGQAMADTQYFGPGTRLTVL.

V and J are TRBV28 and TRBJ1-5; tentative D call: TRBD1 (5 bases). Germline V gene sequence: CDR1 MDHEN, CDR2 SYDVKM. Trimming cost V 7 bases and J 4 bases, with 8 bases left between them. This CDR3 comprises 12 residues. The CDR3 nucleotides read TGTGCCAGCATCGGGGGAAATCAGCCCCAGCATTTT. Translation: CASIGGNQPQHF.

This rearrangement joins TRBV5-4 to TRBJ2-7, with 7 bases that match TRBD2. Germline trimming cut 5 bases from V and 1 base from J; bases unmatched to any gene: 3. CDR1 is SGHNT and CDR2 is YYREEE in the germline V gene (reference sequence). The CDR3 extends over 13 amino acids. The CDR3 DNA reads as TGTGCCAGCAGTCGGGGGGATTCCTACGAGCAGTACTTC. Its protein is CASSRGDSYEQYF.

The rearrangement joins TRBV7-8 to TRBJ2-5, with D possibly matching TRBD1 (5 bases). Germline CDR1 SGHVS, CDR2 FQNEAQ. The CDR3 contains 12 residues. The ends were cut back, 2 bases at V and 7 bases at J, with 8 bases in the middle. The CDR3 reads CASSLLQGTQYF. The CDR3 DNA reads TGTGCCAGCAGCTTACTCCAGGGGACCCAGTACTTC.

The chain has TRBV2 and TRBJ1-5; 8 bases match TRBD1. CDR3 length equals 15 residues. Germline-derived CDR1 and CDR2 are SNHLY and FYNNEI. V trimming: 6 bases; J trimming: 7 bases; junction bases outside the gene matches: 11. Here the CDR3 DNA reads TGTGCCAGCAGGGAGAATTCAGGGGGCGTGCAGCCCCAGCATTTT. Translating gives CASRENSGGVQPQHF.

Only a few counts were recorded for this clone. This chain joins TRBV27 and TRBJ1-4; TRBD1 is a possible D gene (5 bases). This CDR3 has 18 amino acids. In germline, CDR1 is MNHEY, CDR2 SMNVEV (reference sequence). Trimming removed 0 bases at V and 4 bases at J, with 18 bases between. The chain's CDR3 is CASSLSPGQGNINEKLFF. CDR3 DNA sequence: TGTGCCAGCAGTTTATCGCCCGGGCAGGGAAATATTAATGAAAAACTGTTTTTT.

This chain's CDR3 is CASNIQGFDTDTQYF. The CDR3 coding sequence is TGTGCCAGCAATATTCAGGGGTTCGACACAGATACGCAGTATTTT. The chain employs TRBV6-6 and TRBJ2-3; possibly TRBD1 for D (6 bases). Germline V lookup: CDR1 MNHNY, CDR2 SVGAGI (reference sequence). Between the trimmed V and J ends, which lost 7 bases and 2 bases, there was a span of 16 bases. The CDR3 has 15 residues.

The chain is built from TRBV28 and TRBJ2-2, with 8 bases identical to TRBD2. CDR1 is MDHEN, CDR2 SYDVKM, per germline. V shed 8 bases, J shed 9 bases, and the junction held 17 bases outside the gene matches. The CDR3 consists of 16 residues. The CDR3 protein is CASSTLSGRGLRELFF. The DNA for the CDR3 is TGTGCCAGCTCAACCCTCAGCGGGAGAGGCTTAAGGGAGCTGTTTTTT.

This sequence joins TRBV6-5 and TRBJ1-2, with D possibly TRBD1 on 5 matching bases. The germline V and J ends were trimmed by 6 bases and 2 bases, with 10 bases remaining between them. This CDR3 has 13 amino acids. Germline loops: CDR1 MNHEY, CDR2 SVGAGI. The CDR3 nucleotides read TGTGCCAGCAGGGGGGGGAGAAACTATGGCTACACCTTC. This gives the protein CASRGGRNYGYTF.

The rearrangement uses TRBV19 and TRBJ2-5, with 8 bases matching TRBD2. Germline-derived CDR1 and CDR2 are LNHDA and SQIVND (reference sequence). V dropped 5 bases and J dropped 4; count of bases not matched to a gene: 9. This CDR3 contains 15 residues. The chain's CDR3 is CASSPGGARGETQYF. CDR3 bases: TGTGCCAGTAGTCCCGGGGGGGCCCGGGGAGAGACCCAGTACTTC.

V and J are TRBV6-5 and TRBJ1-5; a possible D gene is TRBD1 (6 bases). Germline V gives CDR1 MNHEY, CDR2 SVGAGI. The CDR3 has 14 residues. V shed 5 bases and J shed 4 bases, with 12 bases lying between them. The CDR3 bases are TGTGCCAGCAGTGAATCTCAGGGGAATCAGCCCCAGCATTTT. Translating gives CASSESQGNQPQHF.

The chain carries TRBV5-8 and TRBJ1-5, with 11 bases matching TRBD1. This CDR3 is built from 15 residues. Trimming removed 7 bases from V and 3 bases from J; junction bases left unmatched: 6. Germline values: CDR1 SGHTS, CDR2 YDEGEE. The CDR3 sequence is CASSRTGGINQPQHF. In DNA, the CDR3 is TGTGCCAGCTCTAGGACAGGGGGCATCAATCAGCCCCAGCATTTT.

The chain is built from TRBV4-1 and TRBJ2-7; perhaps TRBD1 as D (7 bases). Germline CDR1 reads MGHRA; CDR2 reads YSYEKL. The germline V and J ends were trimmed by 1 base and 4 bases, with 17 bases remaining between them. The CDR3 consists of 16 residues. The CDR3 loop is CASSQGTGRGKYEQYF. DNA for the CDR3: TGCGCCAGCAGCCAAGGGACAGGACGGGGGAAGTACGAGCAGTACTTC.

A few counts support this clone. The chain has TRBV2 and TRBJ2-3, with 10 bases identical to TRBD2. Looked up from germline, CDR1 is SNHLY and CDR2 is FYNNEI. J was trimmed by 0 bases and V by 4 bases; bases with no gene match: 4. The CDR3 spans 16 residues. The CDR3 bases are TGTGCCAGCAGTGGTTGGACTAGCGGAAGCACAGATACGCAGTATTTT. It encodes CASSGWTSGSTDTQYF.

The chain uses TRBV6-1 and TRBJ1-1; possible D gene TRBD1, 5 bases. The V end was cut by 7 bases, the J end by 4 bases, with 13 bases between. This CDR3 region has 13 residues. Germline CDR1 MNHNS, CDR2 SASEGT. The CDR3 here is CASILGAVTEAFF. In nucleotides, the CDR3 is TGTGCCAGCATCCTAGGGGCAGTCACTGAAGCTTTCTTT.

The chain has TRBV5-5 and TRBJ1-1; 7 nucleotides match TRBD1. In germline, CDR1 is SGHKS, CDR2 YYEKEE (reference sequence). Trimming cost V 0 bases and J 10 bases; bases outside gene matches: 12. CDR3 length: 15 amino acids. The CDR3 DNA reads TGTGCCAGCAGCTTGGAAGGGGGCGCGGATTTTGTAGCTTTCTTT. Translating it yields CASSLEGGADFVAFF.